Below, 11 T cell receptor beta chains from the same sample are listed, as sequenced in a study of cytomegalovirus exposure and HLA in healthy donors. TCRdb's copy holds only in-frame clones and misses some; the assay was immunoSEQ multiplex PCR. The sample has 150,000 to 200,000 clones, about 86% seen once. Material for sequencing was PBMCs. These receptors originate from a woman in her twenties or thirties in good health and CMV-seronegative.

This clone was counted a few times. This chain connects TRBV5-1 to TRBJ2-3; TRBD2 is a possible D gene (6 bases). CDR1 is SGHRS and CDR2 is YFSETQ in the germline V gene. Trimming pared 0 bases from V and 6 bases from J, leaving 11 bases between. CDR3 size: 14 residues. The CDR3, as DNA: TGCGCCAGCAGCTTGGCGGCGGGGCGGGATACGCAGTATTTT. Amino acid sequence: CASSLAAGRDTQYF.

The chain's CDR3 is CASRGGSKHSSYNSPLHF. The DNA for the CDR3 is TGTGCCAGCAGGGGAGGTAGTAAACATAGCTCCTATAATTCACCCCTCCACTTT. V gene TRBV27 combines with J gene TRBJ1-6, with D hard to call. V lost 6 bases, J lost 0 bases, and 18 bases lay in between. The CDR3 is 18 residues long. The V gene's germline CDR1 is MNHEY and CDR2 SMNVEV (reference sequence).

This chain joins TRBV7-9 and TRBJ1-2; 7 nucleotides match TRBD1. The CDR3 runs to 13 residues. After removal of 6 bases from V and 8 bases from J, the junction contained 9 bases not matched to a gene. Germline V lookup: CDR1 SEHNR, CDR2 FQNEAQ (reference sequence). CDR3 residues: CASRLEGAGGYTF. CDR3 DNA sequence: TGTGCCAGCAGACTAGAGGGGGCTGGAGGCTACACCTTC. The full variable domain, rest sourced from reference TRBV7-9 and TRBJ1-2, is DTGVSQNPRHKITKRGQNVTFRCDPISEHNRLYWYRQTLGQGPEFLTYFQNEAQLEKSRLLSDRFSAERPKGSFSTLEIQRTEQGDSAMYLCASRLEGAGGYTFGSGTRLTVV.

The V gene is TRBV28, the J gene TRBJ2-7; 8 bases fit TRBD1. The CDR3 is made up of 13 amino acids. Germline-derived CDR1 and CDR2 are MDHEN and SYDVKM. After removal of 5 bases from V and 3 bases from J, the junction contained 3 bases not matched to a gene. The CDR3 spells CASSRDRSYEQYF. The CDR3 DNA reads as TGTGCCAGCAGTAGGGACAGGAGCTACGAGCAGTACTTC.

DNA of the CDR3: TGTGCCAGTAGTATAGCGGGTGGTCGGGCTTTCTTT. It codes for CASSIAGGRAFF. V is TRBV19 and J is TRBJ1-1; D is unclear. The germline CDR1 and CDR2 sequences are LNHDA and SQIVND (reference sequence). There are 12 residues in the CDR3. The germline V and J ends were trimmed by 1 base and 11 bases, with 11 bases remaining between them.

The chain has TRBV5-1 and TRBJ2-1, with D maybe TRBD2 (6 bases). Trimming took off 3 bases at V and 5 bases at J, with 9 bases between the two ends. The CDR3 length is 13 residues. The germline gives CDR1 SGHRS, CDR2 YFSETQ. CDR3 protein: CASSYGTHNEQFF. CDR3 sequence (DNA): TGCGCCAGCAGCTATGGGACTCACAATGAGCAGTTCTTC.

This clone was counted a single time. V is TRBV27 and J is TRBJ1-2; 10 bases agree with TRBD1. With 3 bases clipped from V and 8 bases from J, the junction kept 6 bases outside the gene matches. The CDR3 contains 14 residues. The germline CDR1 and CDR2 sequences are MNHEY and SMNVEV (reference sequence). DNA of the CDR3: TGTGCCAGCAGTTTTTCCGACAGGGGGCAAGGCTACACCTTC. This translates into CASSFSDRGQGYTF.

CDR3 loop: CATSRGDSYRGGEKLFF. Written as DNA, the CDR3 is TGTGCCACCAGCAGAGGGGACAGCTATCGCGGCGGTGAAAAACTGTTTTTT. The chain employs TRBV15 and TRBJ1-4; TRBD1 aligns across 7 bases. V shed 1 base and J 7 bases; nucleotides not matched to a gene: 12. CDR1 and CDR2 from the germline V gene are LNHNV and YYDKDF (reference sequence). The CDR3 runs 17 residues.

The chain combines TRBV5-6 with TRBJ2-1; 12 bases are a match to TRBD2. CDR3 length equals 16 residues. The germline gives CDR1 SGHDT, CDR2 YYEEEE. V trimming: 7 bases; J trimming: 5 bases; junction bases outside the gene matches: 10. Here the CDR3 DNA reads TGTGCCAGCTGCCCATACCGACTAGCGGGGGACAATGAGCAGTTCTTC. Translation gives CASCPYRLAGDNEQFF.

This sequence joins TRBV27 and TRBJ1-1; no reliable D call. CDR1 is MNHEY and CDR2 is SMNVEV in the germline V gene (reference sequence). The CDR3 contains 14 residues. V was clipped by 5 bases and J by 7 bases, with 17 bases between them. DNA of the CDR3: TGTGCCAGCAGTGTTTACAGTAGGTTTGATGAAGCTTTCTTT. Its protein is CASSVYSRFDEAFF.

The V gene is TRBV5-1, the J gene TRBJ2-3, with 9 bases lining up with TRBD2. Trimming cost V 0 bases and J 11 bases; bases outside gene matches: 4. CDR3 length: 13 residues. CDR1 is SGHRS, CDR2 YFSETQ, per germline. For the CDR3, the DNA is TGCGCCAGCAGCTTGGTGGCTAGCGGGAAGCAGTATTTT. Translation: CASSLVASGKQYF. The full variable domain, completed using reference TRBV5-1 and TRBJ2-3, is KAGVTQTPRYLIKTRGQQVTLSCSPISGHRSVSWYQQTPGQGLQFLFEYFSETQRNKGNFPGRFSGRQFSNSRSEMNVSTLELGDSALYLCASSLVASGKQYFGPGTRLTVL.